The 7 T cell receptor beta chains below were found in one sample sequenced in a study of Ad26.COV2.S vaccination and SARS-CoV-2 variants. Specified treatment: around 19 received Ad26.COV2.S at low or high dose, single or two shots; about 5 received placebo; per-sample allocation not given. Sampling happened 63 days after the first vaccine or placebo injection. Sequenced by immunoSEQ multiplex PCR; TCRdb stores in-frame clones only, minus some. The sample carries 350,000 to 500,000 clones, about 90% recorded once. The material sequenced was peripheral blood, taken in a trial of Ad26.COV2.S vaccine versus placebo. The receptor set was obtained from a person between 18 and 65 years old who received the Ad26.COV2.S COVID-19 vaccine or a placebo.

Points on this clone: The junction departs from germline at one end; a sequencing error may be responsible. The J gene is TRBJ2-7, the V gene TRBV7-7, with a possible D match to TRBD2 (6 bases). The CDR3 is 14 residues long. Germline-derived CDR1 and CDR2 are SSHAT and FNYEAQ (reference sequence). Here the CDR3 DNA reads TGTGCTAGCAGCTTACGCCCAGGGACTTACGAGCAGTACTTC. It translates to CASSLRPGTYEQYF.

Only a few counts were recorded for this clone. The chain joins TRBV11-2 to TRBJ2-7; no firm D call. With 7 bases removed from V and 6 bases from J, the gap between germline ends came to 10 bases. Germline CDR1 is SGHAT and CDR2 is FQNNGV. The CDR3 has 11 residues. In DNA, the CDR3 is TGTGCCAGCACCCACCTCGCCGAGCAGTACTTC. It specifies CASTHLAEQYF.

The CDR3 DNA sequence: TGTGCCAGCAGCCCCAGACCACCCCTGAGCACAGATACGCAGTATTTT. Amino acids: CASSPRPPLSTDTQYF. The chain links TRBV11-2 to TRBJ2-3, with unresolved D. The CDR3 runs to 16 residues. The germline V gene encodes CDR1 SGHAT and CDR2 FQNNGV. The V end was cut by 5 bases, the J end by 0 bases, with 15 bases between.

This clone was detected only once. V usage is TRBV5-1 and J usage is TRBJ2-3, with 7 positions matching TRBD2. Per the germline V gene, CDR1 is SGHRS and CDR2 is YFSETQ. CDR3 length: 16 residues. Trimming cost V 4 bases and J 3 bases; bases outside gene matches: 11. The DNA for the CDR3 is TGCGCCAGCAGCCCCTGGGGGTCTAGCGGAACAGATACGCAGTATTTT. This translates into CASSPWGSSGTDTQYF. Full variable domain (remainder filled in from reference TRBV5-1 and TRBJ2-3): KAGVTQTPRYLIKTRGQQVTLSCSPISGHRSVSWYQQTPGQGLQFLFEYFSETQRNKGNFPGRFSGRQFSNSRSEMNVSTLELGDSALYLCASSPWGSSGTDTQYFGPGTRLTVL.

This sequence joins TRBV28 and TRBJ1-4, with D perhaps TRBD1 (5 bases). The V end lost 6 bases, the J end lost 3 bases, and 11 bases lay between the germline ends. Germline CDR1 reads MDHEN; CDR2 reads SYDVKM. CDR3 length: 14 residues. CDR3 DNA sequence: TGTGCCAGCAGGGAAGGGGCCTCTAATGAAAAACTGTTTTTT. Its translation is CASREGASNEKLFF.

The chain carries TRBV5-6 and TRBJ1-5; a weak D match, TRBD1 (5 bases). CDR3 length: 14 residues. V dropped 2 bases and J dropped 1 base, with 7 bases sitting between them. Germline CDR1 reads SGHDT; CDR2 reads YYEEEE. CDR3 bases: TGTGCCAGCAGCTTTGCAGGGAGCAATCAGCCCCAGCATTTT. It translates to CASSFAGSNQPQHF.

The chain is built from TRBV7-8 and TRBJ2-1; 13 bases fit TRBD2. Trimming at V came to 6 bases and at J to 7 bases, leaving 6 bases not matched to a gene. The CDR3 contains 15 residues. CDR1 and CDR2 (germline): SGHVS, FQNEAQ. This CDR3 is CASRIGTSGVNEQFF. The CDR3 DNA reads as TGTGCCAGCAGAATAGGGACTAGCGGGGTTAATGAGCAGTTCTTC.